This T cell receptor (beta chain) was retrieved from a study of CD8+CD57+ T cells in acquired aplastic anemia (dated by TCRdb to between 2018 and 2020). General notes on the study: DNA extracted from sorted CD4+ and CD8+ cells had a mean of about 3.3 ug, with a range of roughly 0.18 to 27.4 ug. CD8+CD57+ expansion was defined as frequency above the mean frequency observed in healthy subjects. Broader findings and caveats from the paper: Between patients and healthy controls, no significant difference in CD8+ Simpson's diversity was found (P=0.060). Although roughly 30 CD8+ CDR3 sequences were shared by patients and controls, these sequences appeared highly expressed in patients and within the immunodominant clones of patients.

In regard to this clonotype: Its antigen is unknown. No clone much larger than this one lies a single base away; base qualities are absent.

Looking up the germline V gene yields CDR1 SGHVT and CDR2 SQSDAQ. V is cut back by 0 bases and J by 3 bases, with 10 bases in the junction unmatched. The CDR3 numbers 17 residues from cysteine through phenylalanine. Of all the DNA, just the CDR3 is kept, 51 bases in frame from base 1. Profiling of TCR beta VDJ combinations and CDR3 sequences used genomic DNA as the template. An Illumina HiSeq 2000 was the platform used for TCR repertoire sequencing. In the original analysis: TRBV/TRBJ rearrangement plots, CDR3 size and DJ length profiles, and Simpson's diversity index were used to evaluate the repertoires. Whichever DNA sequence was most abundant in the deep sequencing data was defined as the immunodominant clone. CDR3 amino acid sequences were checked for sharing between subjects and were compared against published repertoires and the VDJdb database. The public reads were run again by TCRdb, first through fastp at Q25 and then through MiXCR, and only productive beta chains were kept. Rows are combined by CDR3 protein, so each entry shows the most common genes and DNA. The V and J calls come from TCRdb's annotation, not from the publication. The sample table contains 200,000 to 250,000 distinct CDR3 sequences; only one count was recorded for under 55% of them. Of the sample, about 20% is held by the ten largest clones.

Expansion of CD8+CD57+ cells had been shown by flow cytometry in the patients chosen for sequencing. Every patient had severe acquired aplastic anemia, diagnosed using the International Study of Aplastic Anemia and Agranulocytosis and Camitta criteria. No therapy had been received by the patients at the time of blood sampling. The study deep-sequenced TCR repertoires of sorted CD4+ and CD8+ blood T cells from severe aplastic anemia patients and healthy subjects. In the USA, patient enrollment took place under clinicaltrials.gov protocols 00001620, 01623167, 00001397, 00071045, 00081523 and 00961064. Ficoll-Paque density gradient centrifugation was used to isolate peripheral blood mononuclear cells. Before DNA extraction, CD4+ and CD8+ T cells were sorted by FACS or by magnetic beads.

The clonotype was recovered from a human donor with aplastic anemia. Recombination connected TRBV7-4 to TRBJ2-7; 8 central nucleotides agree with TRBD2. Input material: sorted CD4+, CD8+, or CD8+CD57+ T cells (not recorded which) from PBMCs. The nucleotides read TGTGCCAGCAGCTTAGCGGGGGAAGCGGGGGATAGCTACGAGCAGTACTTC. Its amino acids are CASSLAGEAGDSYEQYF.